This T cell receptor beta chain was observed in a study of T cells after yellow fever vaccination. TCRdb independently ran MiXCR on the 5' RACE reads; one entry per CDR3 protein. Altogether some 200,000 distinct CDR3 sequences are present, approximately 3% being singletons, with the ten largest covering around 3%. This clonotype was observed many times. The sequenced sample was CD4+ T cells sorted from PBMCs, obtained 10 days after the yellow fever booster vaccination. The sequence came from a young man who received the YFV17D yellow fever vaccine.

CDR3 nucleotide sequence: TGTGCCAGCAGCCCCCGGGGGCCCGGGGAGCTGTTTTTT. Residues: CASSPRGPGELFF. The genes are TRBV3-1 and TRBJ2-2; D may correspond to TRBD1 or TRBD2 (6 bases each). Trimming shortened V by 4 bases and J by 6 bases, and 9 bases separated the two germline ends. The germline gives CDR1 LGHDT, CDR2 YNNKEL (reference sequence). The CDR3 consists of 13 residues. Variable domain in full (rest from reference TRBV3-1 and TRBJ2-2): DTAVSQTPKYLVTQMGNDKSIKCEQNLGHDTMYWYKQDSKKFLKIMFSYNNKELIINETVPNRFSPKSPDKAHLNLHINSLELGDSAVYFCASSPRGPGELFFGEGSRLTVL.